This TCR beta chain derives from a study of blood T cells in healthy people across ages. The authors ran a second PCR of about 6 to 11 cycles using a sample-barcoded 5' primer and a J-beta primer mix. In TCRdb, the 5' RACE reads were re-called with MiXCR into one record per CDR3 protein. This sample yields approximately 600,000 distinct CDR3 sequences, of which roughly three fifths are seen a single time; over 30% belongs to the top ten. The sample holds a few counts of this clonotype. The V gene's germline CDR1 is SQVTM and CDR2 ANQGSEA. V lost 4 bases and J lost 5, with 17 bases in between. The CDR3 totals 14 residues.

The gene calls are TRBV29-1 and TRBJ2-5; the D gene could be TRBD1 or TRBD2 (5 bases each). The sample consisted of blood. The source of this sequence is a man aged 55 to 70 in good health. The CDR3 here is CSVAGTITWETQYF. The CDR3 DNA follows: TGCAGCGTTGCAGGGACGATAACCTGGGAGACCCAGTACTTC.